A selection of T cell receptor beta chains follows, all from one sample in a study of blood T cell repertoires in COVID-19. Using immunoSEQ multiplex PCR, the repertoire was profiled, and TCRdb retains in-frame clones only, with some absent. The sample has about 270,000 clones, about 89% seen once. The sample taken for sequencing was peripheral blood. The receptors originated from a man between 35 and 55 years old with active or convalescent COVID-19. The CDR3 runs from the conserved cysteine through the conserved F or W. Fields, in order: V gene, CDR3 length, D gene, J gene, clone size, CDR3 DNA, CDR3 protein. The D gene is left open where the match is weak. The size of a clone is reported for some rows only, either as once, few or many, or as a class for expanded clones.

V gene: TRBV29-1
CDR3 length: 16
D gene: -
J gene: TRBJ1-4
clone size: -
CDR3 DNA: TGCAGCCCCATCCCGTTGTGGGGGCTGAGTGATGAAAAACTGTTTTTT
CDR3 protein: CSPIPLWGLSDEKLFF

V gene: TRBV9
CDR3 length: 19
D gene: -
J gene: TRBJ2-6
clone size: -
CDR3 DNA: TGTGCCAGCAGCCCGCGGGGCTTGGCTGGCCGGTCTGGGGCCAACGTCCTGACTTTC
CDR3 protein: CASSPRGLAGRSGANVLTF

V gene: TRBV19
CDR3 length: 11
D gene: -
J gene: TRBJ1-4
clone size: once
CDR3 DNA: TGTGCCAGTTCAAGAGGTGAAAAACTGTTTTTT
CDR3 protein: CASSRGEKLFF

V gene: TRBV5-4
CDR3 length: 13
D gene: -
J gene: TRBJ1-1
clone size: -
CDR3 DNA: TGTGCCAGCAGCTTGGGGCAGGCAGGTGAAGCTTTCTTT
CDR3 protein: CASSLGQAGEAFF

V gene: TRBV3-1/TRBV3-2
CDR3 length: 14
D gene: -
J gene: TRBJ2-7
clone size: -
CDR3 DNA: TGTGCCAGCAGCGGCCGGGACTTTGTCTACGAGCAGTACTTC
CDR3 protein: CASSGRDFVYEQYF

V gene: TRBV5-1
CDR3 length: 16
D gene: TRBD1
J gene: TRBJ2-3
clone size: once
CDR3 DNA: TGCGCCAGCAGCCTAGGGACAGGAGCTTTCACAGATACGCAGTATTTT
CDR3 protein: CASSLGTGAFTDTQYF

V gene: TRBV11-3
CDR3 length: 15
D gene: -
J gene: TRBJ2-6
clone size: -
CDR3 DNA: TGTGCCAGCAGCCCGACAGCATATGGGGCCAACGTCCTGACTTTC
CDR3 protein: CASSPTAYGANVLTF

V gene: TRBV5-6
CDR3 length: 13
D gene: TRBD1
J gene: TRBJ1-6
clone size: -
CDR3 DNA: TGTGCCAGCAGTGGACAGGACGTTTCACCCCTCCACTTT
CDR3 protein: CASSGQDVSPLHF

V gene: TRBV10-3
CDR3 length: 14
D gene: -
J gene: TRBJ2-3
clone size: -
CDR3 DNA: TGTGCCACCACAGGGACCAGCAGCACAGATACGCAGTATTTT
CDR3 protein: CATTGTSSTDTQYF

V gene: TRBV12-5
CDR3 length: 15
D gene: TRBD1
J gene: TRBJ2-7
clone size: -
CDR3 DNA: TGTGCTAGTGGGAATCCAAGACAGGGGTTCGACGAGCAGTACTTC
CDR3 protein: CASGNPRQGFDEQYF

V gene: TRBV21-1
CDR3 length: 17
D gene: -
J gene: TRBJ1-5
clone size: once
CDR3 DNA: TGTGCCAGTATCAAAGTGGGACAGCGAATCTCCAATCAGCCCCAGCATTTT
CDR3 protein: CASIKVGQRISNQPQHF

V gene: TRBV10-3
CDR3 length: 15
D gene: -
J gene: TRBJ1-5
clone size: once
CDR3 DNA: TGTGCCATCAGTGAGTCAAGGGGGAGTGATCAGCCCCAGCATTTT
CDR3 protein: CAISESRGSDQPQHF

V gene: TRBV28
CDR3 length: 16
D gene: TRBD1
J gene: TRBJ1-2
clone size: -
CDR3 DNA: TGTGCCAGCAGTTTAGGGTCCGGCCAGGGGGAGGAAGGCTACACCTTC
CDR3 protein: CASSLGSGQGEEGYTF

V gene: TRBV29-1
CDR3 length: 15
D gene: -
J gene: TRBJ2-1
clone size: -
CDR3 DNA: TGCAGCGTTGAAAAGAGCGGTCCAGCGGGCAATGAGCAGTTCTTC
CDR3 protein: CSVEKSGPAGNEQFF

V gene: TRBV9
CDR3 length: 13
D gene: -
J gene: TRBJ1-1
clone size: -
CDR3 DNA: TGTGCCAGCAGCGTAGCTACGCAGGCTGAAGCTTTCTTT
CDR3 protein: CASSVATQAEAFF

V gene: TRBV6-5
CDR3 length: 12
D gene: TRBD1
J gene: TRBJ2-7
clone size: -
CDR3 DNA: TGTGCCAGCAGACAGGGGAACTACGAGCAGTACTTC
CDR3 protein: CASRQGNYEQYF

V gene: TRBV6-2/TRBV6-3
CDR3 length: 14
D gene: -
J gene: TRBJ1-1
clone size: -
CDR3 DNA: TGTGCCAGCAGCCCGGGGGGTGGGAACACTGAAGCTTTCTTT
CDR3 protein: CASSPGGGNTEAFF

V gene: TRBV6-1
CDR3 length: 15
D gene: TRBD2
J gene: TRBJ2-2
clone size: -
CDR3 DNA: TGTGCCAGCAGTGAAGCAGCGGGGATCACCGGGGAGCTGTTTTTT
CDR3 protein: CASSEAAGITGELFF

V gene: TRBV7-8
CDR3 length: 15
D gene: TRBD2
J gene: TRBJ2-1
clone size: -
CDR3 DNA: TGTGCCAGCAGGTTAGCGGGAGGGCCTAGCAATGAGCAGTTCTTC
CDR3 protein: CASRLAGGPSNEQFF

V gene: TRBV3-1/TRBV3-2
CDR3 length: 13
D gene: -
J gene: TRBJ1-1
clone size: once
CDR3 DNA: TGTGCCAGCAGCCATGGGGCAGGGGCTGAAGCTTTCTTT
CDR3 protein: CASSHGAGAEAFF

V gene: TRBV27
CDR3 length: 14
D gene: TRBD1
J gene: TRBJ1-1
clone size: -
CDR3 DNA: TGTGCCAGCAGTATGGACAGGGGGATCACTGAAGCTTTCTTT
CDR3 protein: CASSMDRGITEAFF

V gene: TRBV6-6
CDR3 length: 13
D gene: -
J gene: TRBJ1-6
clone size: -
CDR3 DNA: TGTGCCAGCACCGGGAGTAATAATTCACCCCTCCACTTT
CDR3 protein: CASTGSNNSPLHF

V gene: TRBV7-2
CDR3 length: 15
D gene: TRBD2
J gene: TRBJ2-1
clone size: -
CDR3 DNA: TGTGCCAGCAGCTTATCTAGCGGGAATTACAATGAGCAGTTCTTC
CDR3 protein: CASSLSSGNYNEQFF

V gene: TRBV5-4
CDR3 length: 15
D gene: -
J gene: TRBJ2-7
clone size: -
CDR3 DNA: TGTGCCAGCAGCTTAGGCCAGGGGAGGGGGGACGAGCAGTACTTC
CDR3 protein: CASSLGQGRGDEQYF

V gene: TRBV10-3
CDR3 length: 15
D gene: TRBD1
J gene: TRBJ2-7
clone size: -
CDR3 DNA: TGTGCCATCAGTGGAAGGACAGGGGAGAACTACGAGCAGTACTTC
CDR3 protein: CAISGRTGENYEQYF

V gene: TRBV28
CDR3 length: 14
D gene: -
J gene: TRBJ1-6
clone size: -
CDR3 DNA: TGTGCCAACCGCGGGGGGGGAGTGGGTTCACCCCTCCACTTT
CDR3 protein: CANRGGGVGSPLHF

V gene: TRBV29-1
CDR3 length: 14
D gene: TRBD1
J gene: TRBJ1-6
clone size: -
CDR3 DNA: TGCAGCGCCGGACAGGGGAGTCTTAATTCACCCCTCCACTTT
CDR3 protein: CSAGQGSLNSPLHF

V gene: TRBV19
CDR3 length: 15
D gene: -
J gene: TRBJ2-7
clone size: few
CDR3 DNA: TGTGCCAGTAGTACCCTCGCAGGGTACTCCTACGAGCAGTACTTC
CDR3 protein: CASSTLAGYSYEQYF

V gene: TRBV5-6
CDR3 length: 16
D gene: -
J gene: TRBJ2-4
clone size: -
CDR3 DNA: TGTGCCAGCAGCTTGAACAGCCTCCTAGCCAAAAACATTCAGTACTTC
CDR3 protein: CASSLNSLLAKNIQYF

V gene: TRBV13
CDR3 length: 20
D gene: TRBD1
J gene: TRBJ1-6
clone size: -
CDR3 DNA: TGTGCCAGCAGCCCTATCATCGTGCATAGACAGGGTTCGGACAATTCACCCCTCCACTTT
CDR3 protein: CASSPIIVHRQGSDNSPLHF

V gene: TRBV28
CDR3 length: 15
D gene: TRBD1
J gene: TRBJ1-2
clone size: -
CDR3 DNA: TGTGCCAGCAGTCCACCCGGGACAGGAAACTATGGCTACACCTTC
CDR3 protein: CASSPPGTGNYGYTF

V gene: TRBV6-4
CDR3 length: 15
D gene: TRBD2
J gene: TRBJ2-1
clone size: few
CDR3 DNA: TGTGCCAGCAGCGAGACTAGCGGGGCAAACAATGAGCAGTTCTTC
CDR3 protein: CASSETSGANNEQFF

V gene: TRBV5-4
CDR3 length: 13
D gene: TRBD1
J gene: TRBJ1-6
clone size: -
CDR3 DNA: TGTGCCAGCAGAAGAAGGCAGGGGGCACCCCTCCACTTT
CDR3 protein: CASRRRQGAPLHF

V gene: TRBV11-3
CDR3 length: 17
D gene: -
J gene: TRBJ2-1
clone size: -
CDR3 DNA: TGTGCCAGCAGCTTAGATCAGGCAGGGGGGACGTACAATGAGCAGTTCTTC
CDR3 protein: CASSLDQAGGTYNEQFF

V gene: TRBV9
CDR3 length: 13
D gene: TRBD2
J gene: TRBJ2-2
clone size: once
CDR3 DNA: TGTGCCAGCAGCCTGGGGGGGACCGGGGAGCTGTTTTTT
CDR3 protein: CASSLGGTGELFF

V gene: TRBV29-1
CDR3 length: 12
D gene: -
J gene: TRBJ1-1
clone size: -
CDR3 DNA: TGCAGCGTTGCCGGGTCGAGCACTGAAGCTTTCTTT
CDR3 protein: CSVAGSSTEAFF

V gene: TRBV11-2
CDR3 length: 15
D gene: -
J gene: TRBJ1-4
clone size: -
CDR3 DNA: TGTGCCAGCAGCCGGGGATGGAGAGTGGGGGAAAAACTGTTTTTT
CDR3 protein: CASSRGWRVGEKLFF

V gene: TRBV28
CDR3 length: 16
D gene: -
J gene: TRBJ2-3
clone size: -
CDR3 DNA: TGTGCCAGCAGTTTAAGGTGGGGGCGGGGGACAGATACGCAGTATTTT
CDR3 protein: CASSLRWGRGTDTQYF